This TCR beta chain was documented in a study of shared clonotypes between healthy human individuals. Whole-study results and caveats: Rarefaction demonstrated incomplete sorted-subset sequencing despite large depth. Genetic and exposure-history diversity was limited by the few donors.

In the original workflow: ImmunoSEQ gave junction-only sequences without quality scores, so filtering differed. Only in-frame clones appear in the TCRdb table, and some are missing; sequencing was by immunoSEQ multiplex PCR. Clone size and V and J calls were adopted from that table, with D and trimming inferred from the DNA. The top ten clones hold roughly 10% of a sample with around 340,000 clones, 73% of them seen once. As to this clone: Its antigen is unidentified.

Trimming removed 1 base from V and 3 bases from J; junction bases left unmatched: 4. The CDR3 has 15 residues. Germline-derived CDR1 and CDR2 are SGHTA and FQGNSA. The clonotype was recovered from a man younger than 40 in good health. J is TRBJ1-2 and V is TRBV7-2; TRBD1 agrees at 8 bases. Sample: memory CD4+ T cells sorted from blood. The subset denotes: CD45RA-negative fraction. The CDR3 loop is CASSLVPGGDYGYTF. Written as DNA, the CDR3 is TGTGCCAGCAGCTTAGTCCCAGGGGGCGACTATGGCTACACCTTC.